The T cell receptor beta chain under discussion was sequenced for a study of cytomegalovirus exposure and HLA in healthy donors. Study-wide results and caveats: Later on, analysis showed that most CMV-associated TCR beta chains appeared to be HLA-restricted. Accurate prediction of HLA-A and HLA-B alleles (for most subjects) was reportedly achieved from TCR beta sequences.

As concerns this clone: Its antigen is still unknown.

The PCR ran on 60 Vbeta and 13 Jbeta primers. TCRdb's copy holds only in-frame clones and misses some; the assay was immunoSEQ multiplex PCR. This table has under 200,000 clones, around 85% appearing once. CDR3 length: 11 residues. CDR1 and CDR2 (germline): SGHRS, YFSETQ. Trimming took 4 bases from V and 9 from J; bases not matched to a gene: 1. Sequencing was done on a sample of PBMCs. This clonotype originated in a woman aged 50 to 60 in good health and CMV-seronegative. The chain couples TRBV5-1 to TRBJ2-1; 7 bases match TRBD2. CDR3 sequence: CASSGGGEQFF. The CDR3 bases are TGCGCCAGCAGCGGGGGGGGTGAGCAGTTCTTC.